This T cell receptor beta chain was profiled in a study of beta chain features in type 1 diabetes. This clone showed up just a few times. As every portion of the isolated RNA was reverse transcribed, the sequencing read expressed TCRB transcripts. The protocol was immunoSEQ multiplex PCR, while the TCRdb copy is restricted to in-frame clones and leaves out a portion. Counted here are approximately 300,000 clones, approximately 10% occurring once; the ten biggest clones make up just over 0.015%. Germline V CDR1 and CDR2: SGHTA, FQGTGA. V gave up 2 bases and J gave up 4 bases, with 12 bases separating them. The CDR3 is 15 residues long.

Sequencing was done on a sample of naive CD4+ T cells from blood. The chain links TRBV7-3 to TRBJ2-1; perhaps TRBD2 as D (6 bases). The receptor was isolated from a woman in her 30s in good health. CDR3 region: CASSLRAEGYNEQFF. CDR3 bases: TGTGCCAGCAGCTTACGGGCGGAGGGGTACAATGAGCAGTTCTTC. Full variable domain (outside the CDR3, taken from reference TRBV7-3 and TRBJ2-1): GAGVSQTPSNKVTEKGKYVELRCDPISGHTALYWYRQSLGQGPEFLIYFQGTGAADDSGLPNDRFFAVRPEGSVSTLKIQRTERGDSAVYLCASSLRAEGYNEQFFGPGTRLTVL.